The T cell receptor beta chain described here comes from a study of T cell responses to AZD1222 COVID-19 vaccine. Sequencing used immunoSEQ multiplex PCR; TCRdb keeps in-frame clones, though not all of them. The sample contains 40,000 to 55,000 clones, over 70% of which appear only once. Study-wide results and limits: Vaccine-related CD4 TCRs covered spike, predominating at 160-218 and 743-854. Close to half of spike-specific TCRs reportedly recognize unmutated variant regions. There were mostly white British donors and more females than males, and clonal diversity was possibly underestimated. Recipients of two AZD1222 doses showed rising Spike-specific TCR breadth and depth.

The CDR3 consists of 16 residues. The V gene's germline CDR1 is SQVTM and CDR2 ANQGSEA. J was trimmed by 3 bases and V by 6 bases; bases with no gene match: 13. This clone is deemed medium-sized. No antigen is known for it. Sequencing was performed on peripheral blood, taken on day 0 of AZD1222 vaccination. This receptor was identified in an adult in good health. V gene TRBV29-1 combines with J gene TRBJ2-2, with 7 bases lining up with TRBD1. CDR3 coding DNA: TGCAGCGTCGGACAGGCCGCCCGAGGTGACACCGGGGAGCTGTTTTTT. It yields the protein CSVGQAARGDTGELFF.